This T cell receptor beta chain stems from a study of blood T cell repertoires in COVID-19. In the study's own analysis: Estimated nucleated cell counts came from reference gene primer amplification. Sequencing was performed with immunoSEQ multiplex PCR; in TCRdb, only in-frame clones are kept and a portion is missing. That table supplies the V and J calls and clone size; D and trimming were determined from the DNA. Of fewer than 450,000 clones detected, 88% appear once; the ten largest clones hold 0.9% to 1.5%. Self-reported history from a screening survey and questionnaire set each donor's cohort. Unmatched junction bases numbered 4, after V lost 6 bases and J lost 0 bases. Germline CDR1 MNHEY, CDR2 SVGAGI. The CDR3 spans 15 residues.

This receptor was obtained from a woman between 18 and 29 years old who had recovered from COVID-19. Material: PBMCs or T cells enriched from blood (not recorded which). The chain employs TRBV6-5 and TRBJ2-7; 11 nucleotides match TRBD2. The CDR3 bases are TGTGCCAGCAGCATGACTAGCGGGGACTCCTACGAGCAGTACTTC. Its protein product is CASSMTSGDSYEQYF.